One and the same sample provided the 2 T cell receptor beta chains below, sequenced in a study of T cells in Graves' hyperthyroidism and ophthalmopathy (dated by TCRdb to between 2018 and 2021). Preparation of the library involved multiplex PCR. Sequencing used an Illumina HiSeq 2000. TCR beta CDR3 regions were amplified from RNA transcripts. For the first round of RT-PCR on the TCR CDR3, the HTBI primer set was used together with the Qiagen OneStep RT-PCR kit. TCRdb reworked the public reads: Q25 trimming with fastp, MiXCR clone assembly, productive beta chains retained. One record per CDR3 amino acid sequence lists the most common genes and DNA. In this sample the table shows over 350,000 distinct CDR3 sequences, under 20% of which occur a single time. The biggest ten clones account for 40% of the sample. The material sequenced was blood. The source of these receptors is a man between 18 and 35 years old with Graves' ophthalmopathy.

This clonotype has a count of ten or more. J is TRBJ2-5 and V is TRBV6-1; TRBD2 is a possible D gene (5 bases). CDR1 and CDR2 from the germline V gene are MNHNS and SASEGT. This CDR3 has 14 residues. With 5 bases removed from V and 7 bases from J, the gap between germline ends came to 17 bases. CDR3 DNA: TGTGCCAGCAGTCGCGCCCTCGACCGGGGGACCCAGTACTTC. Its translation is CASSRALDRGTQYF.

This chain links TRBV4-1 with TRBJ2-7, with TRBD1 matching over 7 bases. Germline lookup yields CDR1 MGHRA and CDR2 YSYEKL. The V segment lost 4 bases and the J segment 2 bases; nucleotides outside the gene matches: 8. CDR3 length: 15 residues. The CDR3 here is CASSLFGRGPYEQYF. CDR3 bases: TGCGCCAGCAGCCTCTTCGGTAGGGGGCCCTACGAGCAGTACTTC.